Given below is one TCR beta chain in context. Looked up from germline, CDR1 is MNHEY and CDR2 is SVGAGI. The length of the CDR3 is 13 residues. These data originate in a study of shared clonotypes between healthy human individuals. Study-level information: CD4 naive and CD4 memory each took three plates per donor, while CD8 naive took two and CD8 memory one.

In the original processing: Junction-only sequences produced by ImmunoSEQ had no quality scores, so filtering differed. TCRdb's copy holds only in-frame clones and misses some; the assay was immunoSEQ multiplex PCR. V and J calls and clone size are as listed in that table; D and trimming were resolved from the DNA. The repertoire includes hundreds of thousands of clones, 95% to 98% of them detected once, and about 0.057% sits in the top ten. Sequencing used naive CD4+ T cells sorted from blood. Subset given: CD45RA+ positively selected. The TCR originated in a woman under 40 in good health. V gene TRBV6-5 combines with J gene TRBJ2-5; D might be TRBD1 (5 bases). The DNA end lines up better with TRBJ2-7; the J call may be wrong. The CDR3 loop reads CASSPTGIYEQYF. The CDR3, as DNA: TGTGCCAGCAGCCCCACAGGTATCTACGAGCAGTACTTC.